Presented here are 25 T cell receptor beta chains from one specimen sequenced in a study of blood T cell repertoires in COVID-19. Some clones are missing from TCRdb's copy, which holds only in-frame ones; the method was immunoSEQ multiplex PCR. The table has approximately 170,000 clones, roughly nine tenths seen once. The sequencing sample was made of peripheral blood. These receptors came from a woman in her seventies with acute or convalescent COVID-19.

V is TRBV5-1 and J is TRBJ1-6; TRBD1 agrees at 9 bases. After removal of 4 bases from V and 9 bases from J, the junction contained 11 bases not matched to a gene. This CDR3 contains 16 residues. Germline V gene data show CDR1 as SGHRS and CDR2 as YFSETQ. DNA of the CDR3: TGCGCCAGCAGCAACACCGGGACAGGGATTTCTTCACCCCTCCACTTT. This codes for CASSNTGTGISSPLHF.

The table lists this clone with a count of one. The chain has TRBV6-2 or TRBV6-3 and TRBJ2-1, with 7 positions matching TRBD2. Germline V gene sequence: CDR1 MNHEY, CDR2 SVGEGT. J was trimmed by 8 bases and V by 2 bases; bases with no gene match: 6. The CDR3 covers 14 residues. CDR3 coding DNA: TGTGCCAGCAGTTACGGTCTAGCGGTGGATGAGCAGTTCTTC. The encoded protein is CASSYGLAVDEQFF.

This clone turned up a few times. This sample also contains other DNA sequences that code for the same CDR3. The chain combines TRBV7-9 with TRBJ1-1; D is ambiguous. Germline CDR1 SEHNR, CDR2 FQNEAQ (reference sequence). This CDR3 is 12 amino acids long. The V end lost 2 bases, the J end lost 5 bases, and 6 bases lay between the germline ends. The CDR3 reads CASSLLATEAFF. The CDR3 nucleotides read TGTGCCAGCAGCTTACTCGCGACTGAAGCTTTCTTT.

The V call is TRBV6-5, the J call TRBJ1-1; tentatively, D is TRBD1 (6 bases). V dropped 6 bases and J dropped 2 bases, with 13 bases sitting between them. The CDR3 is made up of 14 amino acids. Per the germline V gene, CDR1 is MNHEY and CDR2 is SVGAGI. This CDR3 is CASRNRDGNTEAFF. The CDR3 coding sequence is TGTGCCAGCAGAAACAGGGACGGAAACACTGAAGCTTTCTTT.

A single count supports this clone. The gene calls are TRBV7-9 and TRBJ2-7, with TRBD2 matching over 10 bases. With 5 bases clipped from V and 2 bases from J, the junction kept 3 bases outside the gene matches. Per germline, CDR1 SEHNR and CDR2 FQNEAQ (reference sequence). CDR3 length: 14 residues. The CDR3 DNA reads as TGTGCCAGCAGCCCGAGCGGGGGGGCCTACGAGCAGTACTTC. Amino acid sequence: CASSPSGGAYEQYF.

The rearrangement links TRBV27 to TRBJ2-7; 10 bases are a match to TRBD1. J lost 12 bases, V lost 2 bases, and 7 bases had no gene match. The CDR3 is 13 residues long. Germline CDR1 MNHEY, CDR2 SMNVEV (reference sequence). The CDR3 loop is CASSLGGQGLRYF. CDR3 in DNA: TGTGCCAGCAGTTTAGGGGGACAGGGGTTGCGGTACTTC.

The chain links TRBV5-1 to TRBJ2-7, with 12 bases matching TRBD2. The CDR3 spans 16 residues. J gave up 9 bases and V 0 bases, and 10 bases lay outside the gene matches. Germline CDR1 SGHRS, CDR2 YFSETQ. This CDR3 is CASSLALGLAGNAQYF. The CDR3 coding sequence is TGCGCCAGCAGCTTGGCCTTAGGACTAGCGGGAAACGCGCAGTACTTC. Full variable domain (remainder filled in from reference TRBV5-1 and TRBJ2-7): KAGVTQTPRYLIKTRGQQVTLSCSPISGHRSVSWYQQTPGQGLQFLFEYFSETQRNKGNFPGRFSGRQFSNSRSEMNVSTLELGDSALYLCASSLALGLAGNAQYFGPGTRLTVT.

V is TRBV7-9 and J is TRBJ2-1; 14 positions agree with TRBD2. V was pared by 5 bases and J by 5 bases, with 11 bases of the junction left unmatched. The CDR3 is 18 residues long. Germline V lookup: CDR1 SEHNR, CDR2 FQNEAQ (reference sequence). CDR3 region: CASSLGTSGSQGDNEQFF. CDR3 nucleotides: TGTGCCAGCAGCCTTGGGACTAGCGGGAGTCAGGGGGACAATGAGCAGTTCTTC.

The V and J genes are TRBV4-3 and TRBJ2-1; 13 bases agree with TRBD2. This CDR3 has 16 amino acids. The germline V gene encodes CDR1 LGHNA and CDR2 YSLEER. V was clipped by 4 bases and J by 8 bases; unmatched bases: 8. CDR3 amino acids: CASSRTWTSGSHEQFF. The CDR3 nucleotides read TGCGCCAGCAGCCGAACTTGGACTAGCGGGAGCCATGAGCAGTTCTTC.

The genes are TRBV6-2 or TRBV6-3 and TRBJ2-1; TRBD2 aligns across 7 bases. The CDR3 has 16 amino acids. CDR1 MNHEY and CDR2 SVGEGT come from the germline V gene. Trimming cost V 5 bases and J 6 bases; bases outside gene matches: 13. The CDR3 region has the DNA TGTGCCAGCAGTACAGCGGGACTACCCAGATCCAATGAGCAGTTCTTC. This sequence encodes CASSTAGLPRSNEQFF.

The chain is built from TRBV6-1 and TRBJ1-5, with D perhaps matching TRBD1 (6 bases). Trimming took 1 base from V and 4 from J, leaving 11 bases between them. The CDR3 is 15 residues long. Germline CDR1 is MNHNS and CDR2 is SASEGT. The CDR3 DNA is TGTGCCAGCAGTGAAGTAAAAAGGGGGAATCAGCCCCAGCATTTT. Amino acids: CASSEVKRGNQPQHF.

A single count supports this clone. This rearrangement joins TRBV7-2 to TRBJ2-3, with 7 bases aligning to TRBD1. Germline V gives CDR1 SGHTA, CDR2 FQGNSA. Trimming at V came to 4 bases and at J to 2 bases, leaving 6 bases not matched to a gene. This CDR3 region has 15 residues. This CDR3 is CASSSTGAHTDTQYF. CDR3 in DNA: TGTGCCAGCAGCTCCACAGGGGCCCACACAGATACGCAGTATTTT.

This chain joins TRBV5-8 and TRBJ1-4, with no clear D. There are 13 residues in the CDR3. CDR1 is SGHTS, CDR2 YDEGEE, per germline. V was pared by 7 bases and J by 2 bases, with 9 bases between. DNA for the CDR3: TGTGCCAGCCTCAGGAAGACTAATGAAAAACTGTTTTTT. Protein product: CASLRKTNEKLFF.

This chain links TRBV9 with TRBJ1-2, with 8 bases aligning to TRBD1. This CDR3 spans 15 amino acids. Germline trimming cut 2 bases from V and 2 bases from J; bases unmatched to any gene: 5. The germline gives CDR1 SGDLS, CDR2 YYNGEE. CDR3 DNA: TGTGCCAGCAGCGTGGGACAGGAGAAAAACTATGGCTACACCTTC. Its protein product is CASSVGQEKNYGYTF.

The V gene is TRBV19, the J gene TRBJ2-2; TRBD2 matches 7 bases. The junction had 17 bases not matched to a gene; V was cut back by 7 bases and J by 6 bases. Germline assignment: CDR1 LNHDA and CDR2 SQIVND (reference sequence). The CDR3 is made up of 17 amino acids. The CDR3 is CASMAGSGVGGAGELFF. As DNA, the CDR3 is TGTGCCAGTATGGCCGGGAGCGGGGTTGGAGGGGCCGGGGAGCTGTTTTTT.

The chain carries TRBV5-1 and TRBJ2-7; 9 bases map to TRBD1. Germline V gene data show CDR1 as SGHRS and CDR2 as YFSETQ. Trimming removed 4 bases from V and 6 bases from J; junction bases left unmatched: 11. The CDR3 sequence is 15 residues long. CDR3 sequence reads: CASSMTPGQGGEQYF. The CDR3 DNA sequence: TGCGCCAGCAGCATGACGCCGGGACAGGGCGGCGAGCAGTACTTC.

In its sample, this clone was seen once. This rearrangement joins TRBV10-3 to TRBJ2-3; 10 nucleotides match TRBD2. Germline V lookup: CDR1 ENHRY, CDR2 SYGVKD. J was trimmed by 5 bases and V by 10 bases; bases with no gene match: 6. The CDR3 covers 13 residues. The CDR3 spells CATSSGSLDTQYF. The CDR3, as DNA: TGTGCCACCTCTAGCGGGAGCTTAGATACGCAGTATTTT.

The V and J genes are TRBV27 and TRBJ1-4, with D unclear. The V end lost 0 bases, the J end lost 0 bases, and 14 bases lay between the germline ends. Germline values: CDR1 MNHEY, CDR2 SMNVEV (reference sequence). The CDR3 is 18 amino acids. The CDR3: CASSLSGRIAATNEKLFF. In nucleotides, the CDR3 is TGTGCCAGCAGTTTATCAGGCAGAATAGCCGCAACTAATGAAAAACTGTTTTTT.

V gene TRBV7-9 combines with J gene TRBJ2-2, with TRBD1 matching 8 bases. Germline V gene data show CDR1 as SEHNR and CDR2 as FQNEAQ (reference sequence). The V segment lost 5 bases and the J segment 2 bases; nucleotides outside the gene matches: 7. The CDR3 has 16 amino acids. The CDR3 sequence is CASSRPAGGNTGELFF. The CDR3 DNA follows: TGTGCCAGCAGCAGACCGGCAGGGGGCAACACCGGGGAGCTGTTTTTT.

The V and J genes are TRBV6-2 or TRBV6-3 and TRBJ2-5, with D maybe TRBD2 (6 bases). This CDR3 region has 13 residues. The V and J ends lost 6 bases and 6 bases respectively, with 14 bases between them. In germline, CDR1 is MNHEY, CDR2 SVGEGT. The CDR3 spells CASSPTRSQTQYF. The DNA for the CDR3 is TGTGCCAGCAGCCCGACTAGGTCCCAGACCCAGTACTTC.

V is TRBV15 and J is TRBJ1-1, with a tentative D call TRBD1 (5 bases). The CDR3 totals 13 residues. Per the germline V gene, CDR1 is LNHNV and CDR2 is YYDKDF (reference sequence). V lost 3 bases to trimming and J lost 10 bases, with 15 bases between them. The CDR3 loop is CATSRGPGRGAFF. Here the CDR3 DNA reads TGTGCCACCAGCAGGGGTCCGGGGAGGGGAGCTTTCTTT.

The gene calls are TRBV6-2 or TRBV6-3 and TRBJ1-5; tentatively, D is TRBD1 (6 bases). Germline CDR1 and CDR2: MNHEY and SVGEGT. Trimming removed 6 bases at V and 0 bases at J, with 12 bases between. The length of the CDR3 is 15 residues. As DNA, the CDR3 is TGTGCCAGCAGCCCCCAGGGGATTAGCAATCAGCCCCAGCATTTT. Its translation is CASSPQGISNQPQHF.

This CDR3 reads CASSAGGHGAGGYTF. CDR3 sequence (DNA): TGTGCCAGCAGCGCAGGCGGTCACGGCGCAGGGGGCTACACCTTC. The chain links TRBV9 to TRBJ1-2; D is possibly TRBD1 (5 bases). This CDR3 region has 15 residues. With 3 bases removed from V and 8 bases from J, the gap between germline ends came to 20 bases. Germline loops: CDR1 SGDLS, CDR2 YYNGEE. Variable domain in full (rest from reference TRBV9 and TRBJ1-2): DSGVTQTPKHLITATGQRVTLRCSPRSGDLSVYWYQQSLDQGLQFLIQYYNGEERAKGNILERFSAQQFPDLHSELNLSSLELGDSALYFCASSAGGHGAGGYTFGSGTRLTVV.

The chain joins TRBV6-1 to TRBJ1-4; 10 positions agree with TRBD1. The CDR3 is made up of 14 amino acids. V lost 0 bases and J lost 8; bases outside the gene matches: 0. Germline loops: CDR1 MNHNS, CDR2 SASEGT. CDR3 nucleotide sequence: TGTGCCAGCAGTGAAGCGACAGGGGGCGAAAAACTGTTTTTT. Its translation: CASSEATGGEKLFF.

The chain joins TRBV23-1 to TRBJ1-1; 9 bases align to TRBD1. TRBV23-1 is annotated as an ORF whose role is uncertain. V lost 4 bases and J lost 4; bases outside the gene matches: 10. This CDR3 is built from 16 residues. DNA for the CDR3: TGCGCCAGCAGTCCGAGGGACAGGGTGTTCTGCACTGAAGCTTTCTTT. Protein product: CASSPRDRVFCTEAFF.